One and the same sample provided the 6 T cell receptor beta chains below, sequenced in a study of shared clonotypes between healthy human individuals. Assay: immunoSEQ multiplex PCR; the TCRdb copy retains only in-frame clones and omits some. The sample has roughly 520,000 clones, 90% to 97% seen once. The material sequenced was naive CD4+ T cells sorted from blood. Subset denoted: CD45RA+ positively selected. The receptor set was obtained from a woman aged 25 to 45 in good health.

The V gene is TRBV7-9, the J gene TRBJ2-1, with 8 bases that match TRBD2. The CDR3 has 15 residues. The V segment lost 1 base and the J segment 9 bases; nucleotides outside the gene matches: 8. The germline CDR1 and CDR2 sequences are SEHNR and FQNEAQ (reference sequence). The CDR3 DNA sequence: TGTGCCAGCAGCTTAGGAAACTCCGCGGGGGGTGAGCAGTTCTTC. Its protein is CASSLGNSAGGEQFF. Together with reference TRBV7-9 and TRBJ2-1, the CDR3 gives the full variable domain: DTGVSQNPRHKITKRGQNVTFRCDPISEHNRLYWYRQTLGQGPEFLTYFQNEAQLEKSRLLSDRFSAERPKGSFSTLEIQRTEQGDSAMYLCASSLGNSAGGEQFFGPGTRLTVL.

The rearrangement joins TRBV7-6 to TRBJ2-7; 9 nucleotides match TRBD2. Germline V gives CDR1 SGHVS, CDR2 FNYEAQ. This CDR3 contains 15 residues. The J segment lost 3 bases and the V segment lost 1 base, leaving 4 bases of the junction unmatched. The CDR3 DNA is TGTGCCAGCAGCTTAGGGGCGGGAGGGAACTACGAGCAGTACTTC. Translation gives CASSLGAGGNYEQYF.

This clone was observed a single time. CDR3 residues: CASSRTGYGYTF. The CDR3 bases are TGTGCCAGCAGTCGAACAGGGTATGGCTACACCTTC. The rearrangement links TRBV7-9 to TRBJ1-2; D perhaps matches TRBD1 (6 bases). Germline CDR1 SEHNR, CDR2 FQNEAQ (reference sequence). The length of the CDR3 is 12 residues. Trimming took 6 bases from V and 5 from J, leaving 10 bases between them.

The rearrangement uses TRBV7-9 and TRBJ1-3; no definite D call. The V gene lost 2 bases and the J gene lost 4 bases, with 12 bases spanning the gap. Looked up from germline, CDR1 is SEHNR and CDR2 is FQNEAQ (reference sequence). The CDR3 has 15 amino acids. The CDR3 protein is CASSLWSGSGNTIYF. Written as DNA, the CDR3 is TGTGCCAGCAGCTTATGGTCGGGGTCGGGAAACACCATATATTTT.

The CDR3 loop reads CASSLVLEETQYF. CDR3 sequence (DNA): TGTGCCAGCAGCTTAGTCTTGGAAGAGACCCAGTACTTC. The chain has TRBV11-2 and TRBJ2-5; no firm D call. Germline loops: CDR1 SGHAT, CDR2 FQNNGV. V was pared by 1 base and J by 3 bases, with 6 bases between. This CDR3 spans 13 amino acids.

This clone has just one count. The genes are TRBV5-1 and TRBJ2-5; TRBD2 agrees at 9 bases. With 3 bases clipped from V and 2 bases from J, the junction kept 8 bases outside the gene matches. The CDR3 loop spans 16 amino acids. Germline V gives CDR1 SGHRS, CDR2 YFSETQ. CDR3 sequence reads: CASSWGASGVQETQYF. For the CDR3, the DNA is TGCGCCAGCAGCTGGGGGGCTAGCGGGGTTCAAGAGACCCAGTACTTC.